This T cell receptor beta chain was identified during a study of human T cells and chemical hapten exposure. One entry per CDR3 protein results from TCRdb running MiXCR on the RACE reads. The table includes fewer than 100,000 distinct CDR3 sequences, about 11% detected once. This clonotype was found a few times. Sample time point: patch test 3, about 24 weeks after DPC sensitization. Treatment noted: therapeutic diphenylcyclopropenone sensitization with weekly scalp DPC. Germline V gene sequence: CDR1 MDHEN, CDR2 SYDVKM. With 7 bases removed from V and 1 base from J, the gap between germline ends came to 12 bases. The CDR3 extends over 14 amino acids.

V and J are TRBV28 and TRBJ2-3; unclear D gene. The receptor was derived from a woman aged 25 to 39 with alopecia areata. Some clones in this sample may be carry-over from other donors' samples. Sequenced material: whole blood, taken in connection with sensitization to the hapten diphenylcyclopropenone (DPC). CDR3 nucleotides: TGTGCCAGCACCTTCACGGACGGCACAGATACGCAGTATTTT. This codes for CASTFTDGTDTQYF.